The next 23 T cell receptor beta chains were all read from a single sample in a study of cytomegalovirus exposure and HLA in healthy donors. The primer mix had 60 Vbeta and 13 Jbeta primers. Data came from immunoSEQ multiplex PCR; TCRdb stores just in-frame clones and leaves some out. The sample includes roughly 200,000 clones, approximately 85% of them seen just once. Sequenced input: PBMCs. These receptors were obtained from a woman aged 50 to 65 in good health and CMV-seronegative.

This clone was counted once. CDR3 residues: CASSVLLDSYYEQYF. CDR3 bases: TGTGCCAGCAGTGTTCTTTTAGACAGCTACTACGAGCAGTACTTC. The chain employs TRBV6-1 and TRBJ2-7; a weak D match, TRBD1 (5 bases). Germline V gene data show CDR1 as MNHNS and CDR2 as SASEGT. The ends were cut back, 4 bases at V and 3 bases at J, with 16 bases in the middle. The CDR3 length is 15 residues.

This chain links TRBV19 with TRBJ2-1; TRBD2 agrees at 10 bases. The CDR3 covers 17 residues. Germline-derived CDR1 and CDR2 are LNHDA and SQIVND (reference sequence). V lost 1 base and J lost 1; bases outside the gene matches: 4. The CDR3 bases are TGTGCCAGTAGTATAGCCCAGACTAGCGGGTCCTACAATGAGCAGTTCTTC. As protein: CASSIAQTSGSYNEQFF.

J is TRBJ2-1 and V is TRBV2; tentatively, D is TRBD1 (6 bases). The V gene lost 4 bases and the J gene lost 5 bases, with 12 bases spanning the gap. CDR3 length: 14 amino acids. The germline V gene encodes CDR1 SNHLY and CDR2 FYNNEI. The CDR3 spells CASSGRRTDNEQFF. The CDR3 bases are TGTGCCAGCAGTGGAAGACGGACAGACAATGAGCAGTTCTTC.

The rearrangement links TRBV27 to TRBJ1-2; TRBD1 agrees at 11 bases. Germline V CDR1 and CDR2: MNHEY, SMNVEV (reference sequence). V lost 4 bases, J lost 2 bases, and 6 bases stayed unmatched. The CDR3 covers 16 residues. In nucleotides, the CDR3 is TGTGCCAGCAGTTCACGAAGGACAGGGGGCAACTATGGCTACACCTTC. This translates into CASSSRRTGGNYGYTF.

In its sample, this clone was seen once. V gene TRBV19 combines with J gene TRBJ2-6, with a possible D match to TRBD1 (6 bases). V was shortened by 6 bases and J by 2 bases, with 11 bases between the two germline ends. The CDR3 sequence is 15 residues long. CDR1 is LNHDA and CDR2 is SQIVND in the germline V gene (reference sequence). CDR3 amino acids: CASRSNRAGANVLTF. CDR3 nucleotide sequence: TGTGCCAGTAGGTCGAACAGGGCTGGGGCCAACGTCCTGACTTTC.

The sample holds a few counts of this clone. The chain links TRBV18 to TRBJ1-2; TRBD1 matches at 10 bases. This CDR3 has 14 amino acids. J was trimmed by 5 bases and V by 3 bases; bases with no gene match: 3. Germline V gives CDR1 KGHSH, CDR2 LQKENI. The CDR3 sequence: CASSPGTGAYGYTF. The CDR3 DNA follows: TGTGCCAGCTCACCCGGGACAGGGGCTTATGGCTACACCTTC.

The CDR3 region has the DNA TGTGCCAGCAGATTGGACAGGGGGAACACTGAAGCTTTCTTT. Translated: CASRLDRGNTEAFF. The chain combines TRBV27 with TRBJ1-1; 9 nucleotides align to TRBD1. Germline loops: CDR1 MNHEY, CDR2 SMNVEV (reference sequence). The CDR3 has 14 amino acids. V gave up 6 bases and J gave up 1 base; unmatched junction bases: 3.

This clone appeared once. The chain employs TRBV28 and TRBJ1-2; D gene unclear. Germline CDR1 reads MDHEN; CDR2 reads SYDVKM. V lost 2 bases, J lost 5 bases, and 12 bases lay in between. The CDR3 consists of 14 residues. The CDR3 DNA reads as TGTGCCAGCAGTTTAGTCACAGCCTCTTATGGCTACACCTTC. The encoded protein is CASSLVTASYGYTF.

There are a few counts of this clone. This sequence joins TRBV14 and TRBJ2-3; 10 bases match TRBD2. J lost 8 bases, V lost 3 bases, and 8 bases had no gene match. The germline V gene has CDR1 SGHDN and CDR2 FVKESK. This CDR3 has 15 residues. CDR3 loop: CASSQASGRQGTQYF. Here the CDR3 DNA reads TGTGCCAGCAGCCAGGCTAGCGGGAGACAGGGTACGCAGTATTTT. The full variable domain, in which reference TRBV14 and TRBJ2-3 provide the parts outside the CDR3, is EAGVTQFPSHSVIEKGQTVTLRCDPISGHDNLYWYRRVMGKEIKFLLHFVKESKQDESGMPNNRFLAERTGGTYSTLKVQPAELEDSGVYFCASSQASGRQGTQYFGPGTRLTVL.

The V call is TRBV4-1, the J call TRBJ2-5, with D possibly TRBD1 on 5 matching bases. CDR3 length: 15 amino acids. V was pared by 1 base and J by 1 base, with 10 bases between. Germline CDR1 reads MGHRA; CDR2 reads YSYEKL. CDR3 bases: TGCGCCAGCAGCCAAGTGCAGGGATCCCAAGAGACCCAGTACTTC. This translates into CASSQVQGSQETQYF.

CDR3 in amino acids: CASSLSPTRKLFF. The CDR3 coding sequence is TGCGCCAGCAGCTTGAGTCCTACGAGAAAACTGTTTTTT. V and J are TRBV5-1 and TRBJ1-4; no definite D call. From germline, CDR1 is SGHRS and CDR2 YFSETQ. The CDR3 spans 13 residues. Trimming removed 1 base from V and 10 bases from J, with 11 bases in between.

This clone was seen a few times. J is TRBJ1-2 and V is TRBV30, with no clear D. Looked up from germline, CDR1 is GTSNPN and CDR2 is SVGIG (reference sequence). V was pared by 3 bases and J by 8 bases, with 7 bases between. CDR3 length: 10 amino acids. The CDR3 DNA reads TGTGCCTGGAGAAGAGGAGGCTACACCTTC. Translating it yields CAWRRGGYTF. The full variable domain, in which reference TRBV30 and TRBJ1-2 provide the parts outside the CDR3, is SQTIHQWPATLVQPVGSPLSLECTVEGTSNPNLYWYRQAAGRGLQLLFYSVGIGQISSEVPQNLSASRPQDRQFILSSKKLLLSDSGFYLCAWRRGGYTFGSGTRLTVV.

The CDR3 reads CASSRRTGFGANVLTF. Here the CDR3 DNA reads TGCGCCAGCAGCCGTCGGACAGGCTTTGGGGCCAACGTCCTGACTTTC. The rearrangement links TRBV5-1 to TRBJ2-6, with 7 bases that match TRBD1. Germline loops: CDR1 SGHRS, CDR2 YFSETQ. CDR3 length equals 16 residues. The V gene end was trimmed by 4 bases and the J gene end by 3 bases; junction bases not matched to a gene: 7.

The rearrangement joins TRBV2 to TRBJ2-3, with D possibly matching TRBD2 (5 bases). Deletions cut 7 bases from V and 6 bases from J, with 23 bases between. This CDR3 is 16 amino acids long. Germline V gene lookup returns CDR1 SNHLY and CDR2 FYNNEI. The DNA for the CDR3 is TGTGCCAGCAAGTTAGGGCGGACTTCCGTCCCGGATACGCAGTATTTT. Translating it yields CASKLGRTSVPDTQYF.

The chain combines TRBV7-8 with TRBJ1-1; D remains unclear. This CDR3 has 14 residues. Germline CDR1 reads SGHVS; CDR2 reads FQNEAQ. The V end lost 6 bases, the J end lost 0 bases, and 11 bases lay between the germline ends. CDR3: CASRVTEMNTEAFF. CDR3 DNA: TGTGCCAGCAGGGTAACCGAGATGAACACTGAAGCTTTCTTT.

This rearrangement joins TRBV28 to TRBJ2-7, with D perhaps matching TRBD1 (5 bases). V lost 6 bases and J 4 bases, leaving 25 bases between the germline ends. The CDR3 runs 17 residues. Germline CDR1 and CDR2: MDHEN and SYDVKM. Here the CDR3 DNA reads TGTGCCAGCAGCCTAGGACAAAGGGTCCTGGGCGATTACGAGCAGTACTTC. Amino acids: CASSLGQRVLGDYEQYF. The complete variable domain, with remaining parts taken from reference TRBV28 and TRBJ2-7, reads DVKVTQSSRYLVKRTGEKVFLECVQDMDHENMFWYRQDPGLGLRLIYFSYDVKMKEKGDIPEGYSVSREKKERFSLILESASTNQTSMYLCASSLGQRVLGDYEQYFGPGTRLTVT.

The rearrangement uses TRBV5-1 and TRBJ2-1; TRBD2 is a possible D gene (5 bases). This CDR3 is 16 amino acids long. V shed 2 bases and J shed 0 bases, with 12 bases lying between them. The V gene's germline CDR1 is SGHRS and CDR2 YFSETQ. The CDR3 protein is CASSLSRGSSYNEQFF. The CDR3 coding sequence is TGCGCCAGCAGCTTAAGCAGAGGGAGCTCCTACAATGAGCAGTTCTTC. The complete variable domain, with remaining parts taken from reference TRBV5-1 and TRBJ2-1, reads KAGVTQTPRYLIKTRGQQVTLSCSPISGHRSVSWYQQTPGQGLQFLFEYFSETQRNKGNFPGRFSGRQFSNSRSEMNVSTLELGDSALYLCASSLSRGSSYNEQFFGPGTRLTVL.

This chain uses TRBV12-5 with TRBJ2-1; D is perhaps TRBD1 (5 bases). The V end lost 2 bases, the J end lost 8 bases, and 22 bases lay between the germline ends. Per the germline V gene, CDR1 is LGHNT and CDR2 is FRNRAP. CDR3 size: 17 residues. The CDR3 loop is CASGLTLWGQTTDEQFF. The CDR3 bases are TGTGCTAGTGGTTTGACCTTGTGGGGCCAGACCACCGATGAGCAGTTCTTC.

This chain links TRBV6-6 with TRBJ1-1, with TRBD1 as a possible D gene (5 bases). This CDR3 spans 13 amino acids. Trimming removed 5 bases from V and 11 bases from J, with 18 bases in between. The germline V gene has CDR1 MNHNY and CDR2 SVGAGI (reference sequence). The chain's CDR3 is CASSPPRQSRAFF. The CDR3 bases are TGTGCCAGCAGTCCGCCCCGACAGTCGAGGGCTTTCTTT.

The rearrangement uses TRBV5-4 and TRBJ2-5; 11 positions agree with TRBD2. The J call is in doubt because the DNA end fits TRBJ2-7 better. CDR1 and CDR2 from the germline V gene are SGHNT and YYREEE (reference sequence). This CDR3 comprises 16 residues. The CDR3 reads CASSPLLAGGSYEQYF. The CDR3 DNA sequence: TGTGCCAGCAGCCCACTTTTAGCGGGAGGGTCATACGAGCAGTACTTC.

J is TRBJ2-7 and V is TRBV28; D unresolved. V was cut by 5 bases and J by 0 bases, with 8 bases left in between. CDR1 and CDR2 from the germline V gene are MDHEN and SYDVKM. The CDR3 is made up of 13 amino acids. CDR3 sequence: CASSHDTSYEQYF. CDR3 nucleotides: TGTGCCAGCAGTCATGACACCTCCTACGAGCAGTACTTC.

This clone was found a few times. V usage is TRBV18 and J usage is TRBJ1-2; 8 positions agree with TRBD1. The germline V gene encodes CDR1 KGHSH and CDR2 LQKENI. J was trimmed by 3 bases and V by 3 bases; bases with no gene match: 9. The CDR3 consists of 16 residues. The CDR3 DNA reads as TGTGCCAGCTCACCTACGCAAACAGGGGGGGACTATGGCTACACCTTC. It specifies CASSPTQTGGDYGYTF.

The table lists this clone with a few counts. This chain links TRBV7-6 with TRBJ2-3; D may be TRBD2 (6 bases). Looked up from germline, CDR1 is SGHVS and CDR2 is FNYEAQ. V was cut by 5 bases and J by 0 bases, with 12 bases left in between. The CDR3 is 15 residues long. The CDR3 DNA reads as TGTGCCAGCAGCGCCTCTAGCGTTAGCACAGATACGCAGTATTTT. Protein sequence: CASSASSVSTDTQYF. The full variable domain, completed using reference TRBV7-6 and TRBJ2-3, is GAGVSQSPRYKVTKRGQDVALRCDPISGHVSLYWYRQALGQGPEFLTYFNYEAQQDKSGLPNDRFSAERPEGSISTLTIQRTEQRDSAMYRCASSASSVSTDTQYFGPGTRLTVL.